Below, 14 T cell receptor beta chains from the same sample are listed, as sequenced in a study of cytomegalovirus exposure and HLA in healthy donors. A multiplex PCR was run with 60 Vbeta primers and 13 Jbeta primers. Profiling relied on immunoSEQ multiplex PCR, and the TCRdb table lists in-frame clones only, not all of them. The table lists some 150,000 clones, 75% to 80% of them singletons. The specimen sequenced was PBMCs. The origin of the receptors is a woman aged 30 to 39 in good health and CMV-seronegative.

The CDR3 loop is CASSLSDTTWRSEQYF. CDR3 DNA: TGTGCCAGCAGCTTGTCCGATACCACCTGGAGAAGCGAGCAGTACTTC. V usage is TRBV5-4 and J usage is TRBJ2-7; D is unclear. The V end was cut by 1 base, the J end by 6 bases, with 20 bases between. The germline CDR1 and CDR2 sequences are SGHNT and YYREEE (reference sequence). The CDR3 spans 16 residues. Complete variable domain (other parts from reference TRBV5-4 and TRBJ2-7): ETGVTQSPTHLIKTRGQQVTLRCSSQSGHNTVSWYQQALGQGPQFIFQYYREEENGRGNFPPRFSGLQFPNYSSELNVNALELDDSALYLCASSLSDTTWRSEQYFGPGTRLTVT.

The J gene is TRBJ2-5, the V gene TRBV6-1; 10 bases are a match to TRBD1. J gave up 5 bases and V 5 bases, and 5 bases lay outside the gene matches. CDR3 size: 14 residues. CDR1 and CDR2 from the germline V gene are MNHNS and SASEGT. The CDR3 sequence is CASSRQGAGETQYF. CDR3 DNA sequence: TGTGCCAGCAGTCGACAGGGGGCAGGGGAGACCCAGTACTTC.

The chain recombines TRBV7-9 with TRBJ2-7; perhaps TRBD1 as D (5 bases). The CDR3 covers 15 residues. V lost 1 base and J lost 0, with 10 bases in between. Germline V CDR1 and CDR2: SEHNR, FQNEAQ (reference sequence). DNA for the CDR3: TGTGCCAGCAGCTTAGGTGGGGCAGTCTCCTACGAGCAGTACTTC. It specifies CASSLGGAVSYEQYF.

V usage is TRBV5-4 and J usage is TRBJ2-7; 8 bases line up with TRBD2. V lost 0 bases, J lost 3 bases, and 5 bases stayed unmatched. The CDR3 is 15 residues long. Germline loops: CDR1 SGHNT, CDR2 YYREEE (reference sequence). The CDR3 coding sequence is TGTGCCAGCAGCTTGGGTAGTAGCGGGGACTACGAGCAGTACTTC. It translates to CASSLGSSGDYEQYF. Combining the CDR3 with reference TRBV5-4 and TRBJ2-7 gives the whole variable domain ETGVTQSPTHLIKTRGQQVTLRCSSQSGHNTVSWYQQALGQGPQFIFQYYREEENGRGNFPPRFSGLQFPNYSSELNVNALELDDSALYLCASSLGSSGDYEQYFGPGTRLTVT.

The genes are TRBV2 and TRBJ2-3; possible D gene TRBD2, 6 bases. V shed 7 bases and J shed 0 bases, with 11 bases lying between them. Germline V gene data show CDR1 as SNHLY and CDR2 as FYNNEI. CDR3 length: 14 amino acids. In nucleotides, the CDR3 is TGTGCCAGCAACGCGGGACGGAGCACAGATACGCAGTATTTT. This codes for CASNAGRSTDTQYF. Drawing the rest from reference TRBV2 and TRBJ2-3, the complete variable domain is EPEVTQTPSHQVTQMGQEVILRCVPISNHLYFYWYRQILGQKVEFLVSFYNNEISEKSEIFDDQFSVERPDGSNFTLKIRSTKLEDSAMYFCASNAGRSTDTQYFGPGTRLTVL.

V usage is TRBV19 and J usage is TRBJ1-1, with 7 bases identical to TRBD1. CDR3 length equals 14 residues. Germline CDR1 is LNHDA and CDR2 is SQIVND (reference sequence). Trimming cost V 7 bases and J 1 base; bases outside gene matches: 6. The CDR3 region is CASIPGQQNTEAFF. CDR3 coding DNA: TGTGCCAGTATTCCGGGACAGCAGAACACTGAAGCTTTCTTT.

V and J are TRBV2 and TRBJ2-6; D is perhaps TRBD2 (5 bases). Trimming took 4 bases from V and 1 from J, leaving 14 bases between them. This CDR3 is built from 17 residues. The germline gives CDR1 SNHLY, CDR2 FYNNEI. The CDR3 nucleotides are TGTGCCAGCAGTGGAGACTCGGGAAGGTCTGGGGCCAACGTCCTGACTTTC. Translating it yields CASSGDSGRSGANVLTF.

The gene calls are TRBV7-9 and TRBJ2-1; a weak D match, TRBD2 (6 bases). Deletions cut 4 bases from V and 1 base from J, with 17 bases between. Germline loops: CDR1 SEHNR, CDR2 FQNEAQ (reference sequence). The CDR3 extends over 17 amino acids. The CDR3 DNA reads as TGTGCCAGCAGCTACTTAGGGGTGGGGGGATCCTACAATGAGCAGTTCTTC. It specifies CASSYLGVGGSYNEQFF.

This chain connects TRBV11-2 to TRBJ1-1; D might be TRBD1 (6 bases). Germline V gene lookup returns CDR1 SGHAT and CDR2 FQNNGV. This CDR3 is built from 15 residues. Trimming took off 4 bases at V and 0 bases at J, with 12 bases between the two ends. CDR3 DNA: TGTGCCAGCAGCTCACGACAGGCAGTGAACACTGAAGCTTTCTTT. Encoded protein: CASSSRQAVNTEAFF.

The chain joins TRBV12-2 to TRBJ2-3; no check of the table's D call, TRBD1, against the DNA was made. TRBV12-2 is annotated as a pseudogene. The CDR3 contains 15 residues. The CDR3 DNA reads TGTGCAAGTCGCTCCTACCCAGGGGACACAGATACGCAGTATTTT. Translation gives CASRSYPGDTDTQYF.

CDR3 loop: CSVDSRGNEQFF. CDR3 sequence (DNA): TGCAGCGTGGACTCCAGGGGAAATGAGCAGTTCTTC. The rearrangement joins TRBV29-1 to TRBJ2-1; TRBD1 is a possible D gene (6 bases). Trimming took off 6 bases at V and 7 bases at J, with 13 bases between the two ends. The CDR3 runs 12 residues. The germline CDR1 and CDR2 sequences are SQVTM and ANQGSEA.

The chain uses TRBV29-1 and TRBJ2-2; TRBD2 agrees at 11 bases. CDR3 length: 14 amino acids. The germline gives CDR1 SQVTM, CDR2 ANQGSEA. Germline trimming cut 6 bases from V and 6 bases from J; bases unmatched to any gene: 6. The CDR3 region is CSVMVAGGPGELFF. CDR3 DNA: TGCAGCGTGATGGTAGCGGGGGGGCCCGGGGAGCTGTTTTTT.

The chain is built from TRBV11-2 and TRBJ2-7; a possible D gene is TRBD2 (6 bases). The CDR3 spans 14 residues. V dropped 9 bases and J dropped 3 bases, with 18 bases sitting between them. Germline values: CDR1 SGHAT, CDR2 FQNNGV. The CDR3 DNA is TGTGCCAGTCAACTCGAAGGAGGGGACTACGAGCAGTACTTC. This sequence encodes CASQLEGGDYEQYF.

In DNA, the CDR3 is TGTGCCAGCAGTCCGTCGACAGGGGGCGGCAATCAGCCCCAGCATTTT. Protein: CASSPSTGGGNQPQHF. The chain uses TRBV27 and TRBJ1-5; 10 bases are a match to TRBD1. The CDR3 extends over 16 amino acids. Losses at the gene ends were 5 bases for V and 2 bases for J; bases not matched to a gene: 6. The germline gives CDR1 MNHEY, CDR2 SMNVEV (reference sequence).